A selection of T cell receptor beta chains follows, all from one sample in a study of OX40 agonist ivuxolimab in advanced cancers. Generated by immunoSEQ multiplex PCR, the TCRdb table keeps only in-frame clones and is missing some. The sample carries roughly 15,000 clones, about 81% recorded once. The source material was CD4+ or CD8+ T cells sorted from blood, sampled in a trial of the OX40 agonist ivuxolimab. The receptors originated from an adult with an advanced solid tumor such as melanoma, head and neck, liver or kidney cancer. The conserved cysteine and the conserved F or W are not part of the CDR3 here. Each record gives: V gene, J gene, CDR3 protein.

v_call: TRBV10-3; j_call: TRBJ2-3; cdr3_aa: AISEAEGTDTQY
v_call: TRBV30; j_call: TRBJ2-3; cdr3_aa: AWTSLPHLTDTQY
v_call: TRBV7-3; j_call: TRBJ2-1; cdr3_aa: ASSYLSDEQF
v_call: TRBV4-3; j_call: TRBJ1-5; cdr3_aa: ASSPFFAGVGLNQPQH
v_call: TRBV28; j_call: TRBJ2-2; cdr3_aa: ASSPFGTGRTGELF
v_call: TRBV4-1; j_call: TRBJ1-2; cdr3_aa: ASSQDTRFGGDGYT
v_call: TRBV6-1; j_call: TRBJ1-2; cdr3_aa: ASSMTSNYGYT
v_call: TRBV6-5; j_call: TRBJ2-1; cdr3_aa: ASSVSGAYNEQF
v_call: TRBV7-9; j_call: TRBJ1-5; cdr3_aa: ASSDTGGFQPQH
v_call: TRBV9; j_call: TRBJ1-1; cdr3_aa: ASSVETGEDTEAF
v_call: TRBV7-2; j_call: TRBJ1-2; cdr3_aa: ASSLRTGFGYT
v_call: TRBV6-5; j_call: TRBJ1-6; cdr3_aa: ASSYSGQGNSPLH
v_call: TRBV2; j_call: TRBJ1-2; cdr3_aa: ASSGRTAGIYGYT
v_call: TRBV30; j_call: TRBJ1-1; cdr3_aa: AWSDPQNTEAF
v_call: TRBV1; j_call: TRBJ1-2; cdr3_aa: TSSSLRKTYGYT
v_call: TRBV5-4; j_call: TRBJ1-5; cdr3_aa: ASSFKSTNQPQH
v_call: TRBV27; j_call: TRBJ2-1; cdr3_aa: ASSLIAGVYNEQF
v_call: TRBV6-4; j_call: TRBJ1-1; cdr3_aa: ASSVSENTEAF
v_call: TRBV30; j_call: TRBJ1-2; cdr3_aa: AWSETGGYGYT
v_call: TRBV19; j_call: TRBJ1-6; cdr3_aa: ASSDRVGNSPLH
v_call: TRBV27; j_call: TRBJ1-2; cdr3_aa: ASSLGREGFHYGYT
v_call: TRBV11-1; j_call: TRBJ2-6; cdr3_aa: ASSLEKGSGANVLT
v_call: TRBV4-3; j_call: TRBJ2-7; cdr3_aa: ASSRTRDTIYEQY
v_call: TRBV5-4; j_call: TRBJ1-1; cdr3_aa: ASSLDGGYYGETEAF
v_call: TRBV28; j_call: TRBJ2-7; cdr3_aa: ASSSDRTEYEQY
v_call: TRBV7-9; j_call: TRBJ1-3; cdr3_aa: ASSPNRGPSSGNTIY
v_call: TRBV5-1; j_call: TRBJ1-3; cdr3_aa: ASSFVGQDSGNTIY
v_call: TRBV2; j_call: TRBJ2-1; cdr3_aa: ASTFDRPEQF
v_call: TRBV7-9; j_call: TRBJ2-2; cdr3_aa: ASSKPERDVKGELF
v_call: TRBV14; j_call: TRBJ2-7; cdr3_aa: ASSQDYRLGYEQY
v_call: TRBV7-9; j_call: TRBJ1-4; cdr3_aa: ASSSGTVYEKLF
v_call: TRBV7-8; j_call: TRBJ1-1; cdr3_aa: ASSLDNDMNTEAF
v_call: TRBV27; j_call: TRBJ1-5; cdr3_aa: ASSLSGGYQPQH
v_call: TRBV5-1; j_call: TRBJ1-1; cdr3_aa: ASRWDAYTEAF
v_call: TRBV7-9; j_call: TRBJ2-7; cdr3_aa: ASSLEYEQY
v_call: TRBV27; j_call: TRBJ2-1; cdr3_aa: ASTTGNVNEQF
v_call: TRBV7-6; j_call: TRBJ2-3; cdr3_aa: ASSTWGGGADTQY
v_call: TRBV4-2; j_call: TRBJ2-1; cdr3_aa: ASSQEGDNEQF
v_call: TRBV7-9; j_call: TRBJ2-2; cdr3_aa: ASSLRVRADTGELF
v_call: TRBV4-2; j_call: TRBJ1-2; cdr3_aa: ASSQGGGGNYGYT
v_call: TRBV4-1; j_call: -; cdr3_aa: ASSQTAAGVPYEQY
v_call: TRBV7-3; j_call: TRBJ2-1; cdr3_aa: ASSLNSGSSYNEQF
v_call: TRBV6-5; j_call: TRBJ2-7; cdr3_aa: ASSYSTSGSYEQY
v_call: TRBV4-3; j_call: TRBJ1-5; cdr3_aa: ASSQAVEGRQPQH
v_call: TRBV28; j_call: TRBJ1-3; cdr3_aa: ASSSPDRRERSGNTIY
v_call: TRBV4-3; j_call: TRBJ1-5; cdr3_aa: ASSQDQGTGQPQH
v_call: TRBV5-5; j_call: TRBJ1-5; cdr3_aa: ASSWVQGGNQPQH
v_call: TRBV6-5; j_call: TRBJ1-4; cdr3_aa: ASSPDRENEKLF
v_call: TRBV13; j_call: TRBJ2-5; cdr3_aa: ASSNRGLNQETQY
v_call: TRBV4-3; j_call: TRBJ2-2; cdr3_aa: ASSQEGPSGPGELF
v_call: TRBV28; j_call: TRBJ2-2; cdr3_aa: ASSLPPGQGNTGELF
v_call: TRBV6-1; j_call: TRBJ1-6; cdr3_aa: ASSEEGSYNSPLH
v_call: TRBV11-2; j_call: TRBJ2-7; cdr3_aa: ASSPGQGESYEQY
v_call: TRBV12-5; j_call: TRBJ2-3; cdr3_aa: ASGFYGDTQY